Given below is one T cell receptor (beta chain) in context. Its antigen is not identified. These data are taken from a study of cytomegalovirus exposure and HLA in healthy donors. Study results and caveats: For TCR beta chains, V- and J-gene trimming was later linked to a missense DCLRE1C variant. Across all donors, roughly uniform sequencing depth was an assumption of the presence/absence analyses. As a later analysis revealed, the rate of TCR association differed by HLA locus, with DRB1 most and HLA-C fewest.

PCR primers comprised 60 Vbeta and 13 Jbeta primers. Profiled with immunoSEQ multiplex PCR; TCRdb holds only in-frame clones, not every one. The data contain 150,000 to 250,000 clones, 79% of them seen just once; the ten biggest clones take up over 1.5%. This CDR3 is 15 amino acids long. Trimming took 0 bases from V and 8 from J; bases not matched to a gene: 8. Per the germline V gene, CDR1 is SGHDT and CDR2 is YYEEEE. The source of this sequence is a girl aged 5-17 years in good health and CMV-seropositive. The sample taken for sequencing was PBMCs. The chain couples TRBV5-6 to TRBJ1-2, with 9 bases fitting TRBD1. CDR3 DNA: TGTGCCAGCAGCTTGGGGACAGGGGCGTCGAGAGGCTACACCTTC. Translated: CASSLGTGASRGYTF.